A selection of T cell receptor beta chains follows, all from one sample in a study of regulatory T cells in long-lasting Graves disease. TCRdb passed the multiplex PCR reads through MiXCR, listing each CDR3 protein once. The sample has a few hundred thousand distinct CDR3 sequences; around 18% are singletons. The same sample was also used in a study of T cells in Graves' hyperthyroidism and ophthalmopathy.

Here the sequenced sample was peripheral blood mononuclear cells (PBMCs), taken at new diagnosis, from a patient treated with antithyroid drugs. The receptors come from a woman in her 30s with Graves disease. The CDR3 runs from the conserved cysteine through the conserved F or W. Fields, in order: D gene, V gene, J gene, clone size, CDR3 protein, CDR3 DNA. The D gene is left open where the match is weak. A row's size may be missing; if present it is once, few, many or a size class.

d_gene: TRBD1; v_gene: TRBV5-1; j_gene: TRBJ2-5; abundance: NA; CDR3aa: CAGSLYRGQETQYF; CDR3nt: TGCGCCGGCAGCTTGTACAGGGGCCAAGAGACCCAGTACTTC
d_gene: NA; v_gene: TRBV27; j_gene: TRBJ2-3; abundance: many; CDR3aa: CASSLNSQGPRCF; CDR3nt: TGTGCCAGCAGCCTAAACTCACAGGGTCCAAGGTGTTTT
d_gene: TRBD2; v_gene: TRBV5-1; j_gene: TRBJ2-7; abundance: NA; CDR3aa: CASSTPGLAYEQYF; CDR3nt: TGCGCCAGCAGCACCCCGGGACTAGCCTACGAGCAGTACTTC
d_gene: TRBD1; v_gene: TRBV7-9; j_gene: TRBJ1-1; abundance: many; CDR3aa: CASSFPTGGDVNTEAFF; CDR3nt: TGTGCCAGCAGCTTTCCGACAGGGGGGGACGTGAACACTGAAGCTTTCTTT
d_gene: TRBD2; v_gene: TRBV5-8; j_gene: TRBJ2-2; abundance: NA; CDR3aa: CASSREGLADRRSTGELFF; CDR3nt: TGTGCCAGCAGCCGTGAGGGGCTAGCGGACCGACGGAGCACCGGGGAGCTGTTTTTT
d_gene: TRBD1; v_gene: TRBV5-5; j_gene: TRBJ2-2; abundance: NA; CDR3aa: CASSQAAGTENTGELFF; CDR3nt: TGCGCCAGCAGCCAAGCTGCCGGGACAGAGAACACCGGGGAGCTGTTTTTT
d_gene: NA; v_gene: TRBV20-1; j_gene: TRBJ1-6; abundance: few; CDR3aa: CSARTGKNSPLHF; CDR3nt: TGCAGTGCTCGAACGGGGAAAAATTCACCCCTCCACTTT
d_gene: NA; v_gene: TRBV9; j_gene: TRBJ1-6; abundance: few; CDR3aa: CASSVAPAATVSLHF; CDR3nt: TGTGCCAGCAGCGTAGCCCCAGCCGCGACGGTATCCCTCCACTTT
d_gene: NA; v_gene: TRBV18; j_gene: TRBJ1-1; abundance: many; CDR3aa: CASSPGLDTEAFF; CDR3nt: TGTGCCAGCTCACCGGGGCTGGACACTGAAGCTTTCTTT
d_gene: TRBD2; v_gene: TRBV12-3/TRBV12-4; j_gene: TRBJ2-1; abundance: many; CDR3aa: CASSLSGGAWGEQFF; CDR3nt: TGTGCCAGCAGTTTAAGCGGGGGGGCTTGGGGTGAGCAGTTCTTC
d_gene: TRBD1; v_gene: TRBV20-1; j_gene: TRBJ1-4; abundance: many; CDR3aa: CSARGQGHEKLFF; CDR3nt: TGCAGTGCGCGGGGACAGGGGCACGAAAAACTGTTTTTT
d_gene: NA; v_gene: TRBV27; j_gene: TRBJ2-3; abundance: many; CDR3aa: CASSFRGQSTDTQYF; CDR3nt: TGTGCCAGCAGTTTTCGCGGACAGAGCACAGATACGCAGTATTTT
d_gene: TRBD2; v_gene: TRBV12-3/TRBV12-4; j_gene: TRBJ2-1; abundance: many; CDR3aa: CASSLRGGRGLARINEQFF; CDR3nt: TGTGCCAGCAGTTTAAGGGGCGGTAGAGGACTAGCGAGGATCAATGAGCAGTTCTTC
d_gene: TRBD1; v_gene: TRBV5-1; j_gene: TRBJ2-7; abundance: few; CDR3aa: CASSSGTGVPYEQYF; CDR3nt: TGCGCCAGCAGCTCCGGGACAGGGGTCCCCTACGAGCAGTACTTC
d_gene: NA; v_gene: TRBV6-1; j_gene: TRBJ2-2; abundance: few; CDR3aa: CASSEAAAYPGELFF; CDR3nt: TGTGCCAGCAGTGAAGCGGCGGCTTACCCCGGGGAGCTGTTTTTT
d_gene: NA; v_gene: TRBV19; j_gene: TRBJ2-3; abundance: few; CDR3aa: CASSISASTDTQYF; CDR3nt: TGTGCCAGTAGTATATCGGCTAGCACAGATACGCAGTATTTT
d_gene: NA; v_gene: TRBV12-3/TRBV12-4; j_gene: TRBJ2-2; abundance: many; CDR3aa: CASSLRKAEGGGELFF; CDR3nt: TGTGCCAGCAGTTTGCGGAAGGCTGAAGGCGGCGGGGAGCTGTTTTTT
d_gene: TRBD1; v_gene: TRBV9; j_gene: TRBJ2-5; abundance: NA; CDR3aa: CASSEGTGSQQETQYF; CDR3nt: TGTGCCAGCAGCGAGGGGACAGGGAGTCAACAAGAGACCCAGTACTTC
d_gene: NA; v_gene: TRBV6-1; j_gene: TRBJ2-4; abundance: many; CDR3aa: CASSADPVKNIQYF; CDR3nt: TGTGCCAGCAGCGCGGACCCAGTCAAAAACATTCAGTACTTC
d_gene: NA; v_gene: TRBV28; j_gene: TRBJ1-2; abundance: NA; CDR3aa: CASSFGGDYGYTF; CDR3nt: TGTGCCAGCAGTTTTGGAGGGGACTATGGCTACACCTTC
d_gene: NA; v_gene: TRBV7-9; j_gene: TRBJ2-2; abundance: few; CDR3aa: CASSPEGLTSTGELFF; CDR3nt: TGTGCCAGCAGCCCGGAGGGTCTGACATCGACCGGGGAGCTGTTTTTT
d_gene: NA; v_gene: TRBV5-1; j_gene: TRBJ2-7; abundance: many; CDR3aa: CASRVQGSSYEQYF; CDR3nt: TGCGCCAGCAGGGTACAGGGTAGCTCCTACGAGCAGTACTTC
d_gene: NA; v_gene: TRBV13; j_gene: TRBJ1-2; abundance: many; CDR3aa: CASSPPTRANYGYTF; CDR3nt: TGTGCCAGCAGCCCCCCCACGAGAGCTAACTATGGCTACACCTTC
d_gene: TRBD1; v_gene: TRBV6-2/TRBV6-3; j_gene: TRBJ1-5; abundance: NA; CDR3aa: CASSYSRTGGDQPQHF; CDR3nt: TGTGCCAGCAGTTACTCCCGGACAGGGGGAGATCAGCCCCAGCATTTT
d_gene: TRBD2; v_gene: TRBV7-7; j_gene: TRBJ2-1; abundance: many; CDR3aa: CASSSLTGGDNEQFF; CDR3nt: TGTGCTAGCAGCTCCCTTACGGGGGGGGACAATGAGCAGTTCTTC
d_gene: TRBD1; v_gene: TRBV4-1; j_gene: TRBJ1-6; abundance: many; CDR3aa: CASSQPGQLSPLHF; CDR3nt: TGCGCCAGCAGCCAACCGGGACAGCTATCACCCCTCCACTTT
d_gene: NA; v_gene: TRBV4-1; j_gene: TRBJ1-6; abundance: NA; CDR3aa: CASSQDISGSPLHF; CDR3nt: TGCGCCAGCAGCCAAGACATAAGTGGTTCACCCCTCCACTTT
d_gene: NA; v_gene: TRBV6-1; j_gene: TRBJ1-5; abundance: many; CDR3aa: CASKWQGHQPQHF; CDR3nt: TGTGCCAGCAAGTGGCAGGGCCATCAGCCCCAGCATTTT
d_gene: TRBD1; v_gene: TRBV12-3/TRBV12-4; j_gene: TRBJ1-1; abundance: many; CDR3aa: CASSLYSGTVSTEAFF; CDR3nt: TGTGCCAGCAGTTTATATAGCGGGACAGTGTCTACTGAAGCTTTCTTT
d_gene: NA; v_gene: TRBV13; j_gene: TRBJ1-3; abundance: few; CDR3aa: CASSTPSHSGNTIYF; CDR3nt: TGTGCCAGCAGCACCCCCTCCCACTCTGGAAACACCATATATTTT
d_gene: NA; v_gene: TRBV19; j_gene: TRBJ1-1; abundance: few; CDR3aa: CASSLPGGLGEAFF; CDR3nt: TGTGCCAGTAGTCTCCCCGGGGGCCTCGGTGAAGCTTTCTTT
d_gene: TRBD2; v_gene: TRBV11-2; j_gene: TRBJ2-1; abundance: NA; CDR3aa: CASRGSGGGNEQFF; CDR3nt: TGTGCCAGCAGGGGGAGCGGGGGGGGCAATGAGCAGTTCTTC
d_gene: NA; v_gene: TRBV19; j_gene: TRBJ1-1; abundance: few; CDR3aa: CASSIAQAGEAFF; CDR3nt: TGTGCCAGTAGTATAGCCCAGGCGGGTGAAGCTTTCTTT
d_gene: NA; v_gene: TRBV19; j_gene: TRBJ1-2; abundance: many; CDR3aa: CASSISGRIYGYTF; CDR3nt: TGTGCCAGTAGTATTTCAGGACGGATATATGGCTACACCTTC
d_gene: NA; v_gene: TRBV28; j_gene: TRBJ2-5; abundance: NA; CDR3aa: CASSLGGRAQETQYF; CDR3nt: TGTGCCAGCAGCCTTGGGGGGAGAGCCCAAGAGACCCAGTACTTC
d_gene: NA; v_gene: TRBV7-9; j_gene: TRBJ1-1; abundance: many; CDR3aa: CASSFSGGDTEAFF; CDR3nt: TGTGCCAGCAGCTTCAGCGGAGGTGACACTGAAGCTTTCTTT
d_gene: NA; v_gene: TRBV5-4; j_gene: TRBJ1-4; abundance: once; CDR3aa: CASSLGQEEKLFF; CDR3nt: TGTGCCAGCAGCTTGGGACAGGAGGAAAAACTGTTTTTT
d_gene: TRBD1; v_gene: TRBV18; j_gene: TRBJ1-1; abundance: NA; CDR3aa: CASSPDRGLTEAFF; CDR3nt: TGTGCCAGCTCGCCAGACAGGGGGTTGACTGAAGCTTTCTTT
d_gene: NA; v_gene: TRBV27; j_gene: TRBJ1-1; abundance: many; CDR3aa: CASSLSGVGTEAFF; CDR3nt: TGTGCCAGCAGTTTATCGGGGGTGGGCACTGAAGCTTTCTTT
d_gene: TRBD1; v_gene: TRBV6-5; j_gene: TRBJ1-5; abundance: many; CDR3aa: CASSYINRGFNQPQHF; CDR3nt: TGTGCCAGCAGTTACATCAACAGGGGGTTCAATCAGCCCCAGCATTTT
d_gene: TRBD1; v_gene: TRBV15; j_gene: TRBJ2-3; abundance: many; CDR3aa: CATSRGDRGQSDTQYF; CDR3nt: TGTGCCACCAGCAGAGGGGACAGGGGGCAGTCAGATACGCAGTATTTT
d_gene: NA; v_gene: TRBV7-9; j_gene: TRBJ1-1; abundance: many; CDR3aa: CASSPRATEAFF; CDR3nt: TGTGCCAGCAGCCCCAGGGCAACTGAAGCTTTCTTT
d_gene: NA; v_gene: TRBV11-2; j_gene: TRBJ1-2; abundance: many; CDR3aa: CASSASGTLNYGYTF; CDR3nt: TGTGCCAGCAGCGCCTCCGGGACACTAAACTATGGCTACACCTTC
d_gene: TRBD2; v_gene: TRBV20-1; j_gene: TRBJ2-3; abundance: many; CDR3aa: CSAVDIAGVSTDTQYF; CDR3nt: TGCAGTGCCGTAGACATAGCGGGGGTGAGCACAGATACGCAGTATTTT
d_gene: NA; v_gene: TRBV19; j_gene: TRBJ2-3; abundance: NA; CDR3aa: CASRNSGGSLDTQYF; CDR3nt: TGTGCCAGTAGGAATTCAGGGGGGAGTCTTGATACGCAGTATTTT
d_gene: TRBD1; v_gene: TRBV6-1; j_gene: TRBJ1-6; abundance: NA; CDR3aa: CASRPRDRGISGSPLHF; CDR3nt: TGTGCCAGCAGACCCCGGGACAGAGGCATTTCTGGTTCACCCCTCCACTTT
d_gene: TRBD2; v_gene: TRBV11-2; j_gene: TRBJ2-1; abundance: many; CDR3aa: CASSGRLADSYNEQFF; CDR3nt: TGTGCCAGCAGCGGAAGACTAGCGGACTCCTACAATGAGCAGTTCTTC
d_gene: TRBD2; v_gene: TRBV7-2; j_gene: TRBJ2-5; abundance: many; CDR3aa: CASSVQRGEVTQYF; CDR3nt: TGTGCCAGCAGCGTTCAGCGGGGGGAGGTGACCCAGTACTTC
d_gene: NA; v_gene: TRBV5-1; j_gene: TRBJ1-1; abundance: many; CDR3aa: CASSSDSYTEAFF; CDR3nt: TGCGCCAGCAGCTCGGACAGCTACACTGAAGCTTTCTTT
d_gene: NA; v_gene: TRBV11-3; j_gene: TRBJ2-2; abundance: NA; CDR3aa: CASSHANGRPGELFF; CDR3nt: TGTGCCAGCAGCCACGCAAACGGACGCCCCGGGGAGCTGTTTTTT
d_gene: NA; v_gene: TRBV14; j_gene: TRBJ2-7; abundance: NA; CDR3aa: CASSPGAGVGYEQYF; CDR3nt: TGTGCCAGCAGCCCGGGAGCAGGGGTGGGCTACGAGCAGTACTTC
d_gene: TRBD1; v_gene: TRBV4-1; j_gene: TRBJ2-1; abundance: many; CDR3aa: CASSLLTGPVGEQFF; CDR3nt: TGCGCCAGCAGCCTACTGACAGGGCCGGTTGGTGAGCAGTTCTTC
d_gene: NA; v_gene: TRBV11-2; j_gene: TRBJ2-2; abundance: many; CDR3aa: CASSLGSLGELFF; CDR3nt: TGTGCCAGCAGCTTAGGGTCCCTCGGAGAGCTGTTTTTT
d_gene: NA; v_gene: TRBV29-1; j_gene: TRBJ1-6; abundance: many; CDR3aa: CSVGQTLNSPLHF; CDR3nt: TGCAGCGTTGGACAGACCCTTAATTCACCCCTCCACTTT
d_gene: NA; v_gene: TRBV11-2; j_gene: TRBJ1-3; abundance: many; CDR3aa: CASSPGVSSGNTIYF; CDR3nt: TGTGCCAGCAGCCCAGGGGTCAGCTCTGGAAACACCATATATTTT
d_gene: TRBD2; v_gene: TRBV9; j_gene: TRBJ2-3; abundance: NA; CDR3aa: CASSRDGLAGGDTQYF; CDR3nt: TGTGCCAGCAGCCGAGACGGGCTAGCGGGGGGGGATACGCAGTATTTT
d_gene: TRBD2; v_gene: TRBV6-1; j_gene: TRBJ2-1; abundance: many; CDR3aa: CASRGERLGSYNEQFF; CDR3nt: TGTGCCAGCCGGGGGGAGCGTTTGGGGTCCTACAATGAGCAGTTCTTC
d_gene: TRBD1; v_gene: TRBV19; j_gene: TRBJ1-2; abundance: many; CDR3aa: CASSPTSTGFWYGYTF; CDR3nt: TGTGCCAGTAGTCCAACATCGACAGGGTTTTGGTATGGCTACACCTTC